These 5 T cell receptor beta chains originate from one sample sequenced in a study of response to subunit inactivated influenza vaccine. TCRdb itself ran the RT-PCR reads through MiXCR, one entry per CDR3 protein. The sample lists under 200,000 distinct CDR3 sequences; more than 10% were seen once. These data were likewise used in another study, on T cells expressing NK-cell markers. From that paper: Generation of TCR beta cDNA was performed by 5'RACE template switching incorporating UMIs.

The sample here was CD8+ T cells sorted from PBMCs, taken 12 days after vaccination. These receptors came from a man aged 45-65 years who received an inactivated influenza vaccine.

This clonotype was observed a handful of times. The chain uses TRBV9 and TRBJ2-1, with TRBD2 matching 12 bases. The ends lost 4 bases at V and 3 bases at J; junction bases unmatched: 5. This CDR3 spans 16 amino acids. In germline, CDR1 is SGDLS, CDR2 YYNGEE. DNA of the CDR3: TGTGCCAGCAGCCCTAGCGGGGGGGTTGTCTACAATGAGCAGTTCTTC. Translation: CASSPSGGVVYNEQFF.

The rearrangement joins TRBV11-2 to TRBJ1-1, with 9 bases fitting TRBD1. The CDR3 is 16 residues long. CDR1 and CDR2 from the germline V gene are SGHAT and FQNNGV. With V trimmed by 4 bases and J by 4 bases, 10 bases remained unmatched. In DNA form, the CDR3 reads TGTGCCAGCAGCTATGGGACAGGGTATCGCACCACTGAAGCTTTCTTT. Its protein is CASSYGTGYRTTEAFF.

This sequence joins TRBV29-1 and TRBJ2-1; D is uncertain. Trimming cost V 4 bases and J 12 bases, with 4 bases left between them. Germline V gives CDR1 SQVTM, CDR2 ANQGSEA. The CDR3 totals 8 residues. CDR3 coding DNA: TGCAGCGTTGTGGGGCAGTTCTTC. Amino acids: CSVVGQFF.

This clonotype appeared a few times. V is TRBV6-1 and J is TRBJ2-3; 13 bases are shared with TRBD2. The CDR3 contains 12 residues. Germline V gene lookup returns CDR1 MNHNS and CDR2 SASEGT. Here the CDR3 DNA reads TGTGCGTCCGGGACTAGCGGGGTTTCGCAGTATTTT. Translation gives CASGTSGVSQYF.

The chain has TRBV2 and TRBJ2-3; TRBD1 agrees at 8 bases. Trimming cost V 2 bases and J 1 base; bases outside gene matches: 5. The CDR3 is 16 amino acids. The germline V gene encodes CDR1 SNHLY and CDR2 FYNNEI. This CDR3 is CASSERGTGGTDTQYF. For the CDR3, the DNA is TGTGCCAGCAGTGAAAGGGGGACAGGAGGCACAGATACGCAGTATTTT.